This T cell receptor beta chain originates from a study of shared clonotypes between healthy human individuals. Whole-study findings and limits: Since donors were few, the genetic and exposure-history diversity represented was limited.

The CDR3 totals 16 residues. After removal of 3 bases from V and 5 bases from J, the junction contained 7 bases not matched to a gene. The V gene's germline CDR1 is LNHDA and CDR2 SQIVND (reference sequence). Comments on this clone: Its specificity is unknown.

The assay was carried out at the deep level. The method was immunoSEQ multiplex PCR; TCRdb's version includes in-frame clones alone and lacks a portion of them. The repertoire includes approximately 2.1 million clones, roughly 93% of them detected once, and 0.35% to 0.45% sits in the top ten. The receptor was derived from a man aged 18 to 30 in good health. Some clones in this sample may be carry-over from other donors' samples. The gene calls are TRBV19 and TRBJ2-2, with 9 bases fitting TRBD1. The sequenced sample was naive CD4+ T cells from PBMCs. Subset defined: CD45RA+ positively selected. This CDR3 is CASSISNRGPTGELFF. For the CDR3, the DNA is TGTGCCAGTAGTATTTCCAACAGGGGGCCAACCGGGGAGCTGTTTTTT.